This entry describes one TCR beta chain. Nothing much larger sits one base from this clone, and base qualities are not available. What the treatment or condition label conveys for this sample: live attenuated yellow fever vaccine strain. PBMCs were isolated from peripheral blood using a standard Ficoll-Paque protocol. Epitope-specific CD8 T cells were sorted with a dextramer loaded with the yellow fever NS4B epitope peptide, together with anti-CD3 and anti-CD8 staining. RNA was extracted with TriZol from bulk PBMCs, CD4 and CD8 fractions, and dextramer-positive and dextramer-negative fractions. The sample belongs to a study of T cells after yellow fever vaccination (dated by TCRdb to the late 2010s). Background on the whole study: The SMART-Seq v4 Ultra Low Input RNA kit was used to prepare libraries from fractions with low cell numbers. To follow T-cell clones before and after both primary and booster YFV17D yellow fever vaccination, bulk TCR alpha and beta repertoires underwent longitudinal sequencing. Two healthy male donors, one aged 18 to 30 and one aged 30 to 40 years, were included in the cohort. Blood samples were taken at several timepoints before and after primary and secondary immunization, and bulk PBMC replicates and cell subsets were isolated.

Synthesis of TCR cDNA relied on 5'RACE template switching, a step that introduced a universal primer site along with unique molecular identifiers. Priming for cDNA synthesis came from both the TCR alpha and TCR beta constant segments. Libraries were amplified in two PCR steps, with sample barcodes and sequencing adapters added in the second step. Sequencing of libraries was performed on Illumina HiSeq 2500 (2x100 bp) or NovaSeq (2x150 bp). On the study's bioinformatics: Reads were demultiplexed and collapsed into UMI consensus sequences with MIGEC, and V(D)J alignment was performed with MiXCR. Using edgeR on replicate PBMC samples, clonotypes were called vaccine-responding if FDR was below 0.01 and the log2 fold change was above 5 up to day 15. CD4 or CD8 identity was assigned to each bulk clonotype according to whether the clonotype was present at higher abundance in the sequenced CD4 repertoire or the sequenced CD8 repertoire. A clonotype counted as NS4B-specific if enriched at least 10-fold in dextramer-positive versus dextramer-negative fractions, with CD4-biased clonotypes left out. The public reads were reprocessed in TCRdb via fastp at Q25 and MiXCR, keeping in-frame beta chains. Under each unique CDR3 protein, matching rows form one entry showing the most common genes and DNA. The V and J calls, along with clone size, are taken from TCRdb and not from the paper's own processing. The sample contains over 65,000 distinct CDR3 sequences, roughly 15% of them found a single time. About 26% of the sample goes to the ten largest clones.

The CDR3 holds 12 amino acids from the cysteine to the valine. Solely the CDR3 DNA is kept, with 36 bases framed from the first base. The germline V gene sets CDR1 to SGHDT and CDR2 to YYEEEE. V is reduced by 2 bases and J by 6 bases, leaving a spacing of 9 bases between them. Beyond this particular receptor, the publication reports: Compared with the primary T-cell response, the secondary T-cell response was faster but weaker, reaching its peak on day 5 rather than on day 15. After the booster, most of the clones that had expanded following primary vaccination were detected again (just under 97% of CD4 and around 88% of CD8), which suggests that memory was broadly maintained. Computational filtering was required because FACS-sorted repertoires could contain abundant contaminating clonotypes from the bulk population. Only a couple of donors were included in the study, so the extent to which the findings can be generalized is limited. A small share of clonotypes was detected in both CD4 and CD8 compartments, with the overlap likely arising from convergent recombination.

The sample in question was CD8+ T cells not binding an NS4B(214-222) dextramer, sorted from PBMCs, obtained roughly 20 days after the first yellow fever vaccination. Sample cell subset or site, as interpreted from the label and publication: NS4B epitope dextramer-negative CD8 T cells. The V gene is TRBV5-6 and the J gene is TRBJ2-7, with the identity of the D gene unclear. This sequence originates from a man younger than 30 who received the YFV17D yellow fever vaccine. The DNA sequence is as follows: TGTGCCAGCAGCTTCATATCTGCCGAGCAGTACGTC. This encodes CASSFISAEQYV.